This TCR beta chain derives from a study of sequential checkpoint blockade in melanoma. As for the study in general: Matched biopsies came pretreatment and at week 13 for twenty-two patients.

This clone was found many times. Some clones are missing from TCRdb's copy, which holds only in-frame ones; the method was immunoSEQ multiplex PCR. The top ten hold roughly 1.6% of the sample, which has roughly 36,000 clones, roughly 32% seen once. Specified treatment: randomized to nivolumab then ipilimumab (arm A) or the reverse (arm B). The CDR3 has 15 amino acids. CDR1 is SGHNT and CDR2 is YENEEA in the germline V gene. V was cut by 5 bases and J by 4 bases, with 17 bases left in between. The clonotype originates from a human donor with melanoma. This rearrangement joins TRBV11-3 to TRBJ1-2; unclear D gene. This material consisted of tumor tissue (inferred from file names), taken from a patient given nivolumab and ipilimumab in sequence. The CDR3 loop is CASSPRTESSYGYTF. The DNA for the CDR3 is TGTGCCAGCAGCCCACGGACGGAGTCAAGCTATGGCTACACCTTC.